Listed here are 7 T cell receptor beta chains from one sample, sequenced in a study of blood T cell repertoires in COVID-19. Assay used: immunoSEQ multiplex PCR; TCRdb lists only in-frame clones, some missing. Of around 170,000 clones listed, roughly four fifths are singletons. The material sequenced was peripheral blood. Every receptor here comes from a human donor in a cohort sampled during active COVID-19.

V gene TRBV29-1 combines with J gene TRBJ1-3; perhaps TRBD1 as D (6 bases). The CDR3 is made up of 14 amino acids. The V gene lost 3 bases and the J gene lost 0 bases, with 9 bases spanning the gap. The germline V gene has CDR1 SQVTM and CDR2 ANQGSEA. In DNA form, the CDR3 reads TGCAGCGTTGATGGACAGCCCTCTGGAAACACCATATATTTT. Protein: CSVDGQPSGNTIYF.

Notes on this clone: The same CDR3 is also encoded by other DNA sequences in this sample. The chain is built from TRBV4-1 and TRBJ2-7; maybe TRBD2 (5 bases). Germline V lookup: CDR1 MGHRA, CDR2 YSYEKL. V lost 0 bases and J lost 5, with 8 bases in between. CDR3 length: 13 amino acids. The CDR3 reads CASSQDAEDEQYF. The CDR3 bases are TGCGCCAGCAGCCAAGATGCGGAGGACGAGCAGTACTTC.

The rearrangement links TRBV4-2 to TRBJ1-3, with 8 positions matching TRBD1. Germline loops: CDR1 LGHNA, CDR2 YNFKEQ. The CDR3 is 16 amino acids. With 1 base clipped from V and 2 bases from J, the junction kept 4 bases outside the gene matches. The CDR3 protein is CASSQVLGQAGNTIYF. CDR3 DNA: TGTGCCAGCAGCCAAGTATTGGGACAGGCTGGAAACACCATATATTTT.

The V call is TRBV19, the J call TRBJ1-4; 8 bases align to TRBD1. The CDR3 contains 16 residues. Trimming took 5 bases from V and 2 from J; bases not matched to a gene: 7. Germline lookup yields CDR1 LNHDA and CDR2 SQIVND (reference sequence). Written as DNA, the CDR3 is TGTGCCAGTAGTGCCTCTCAGGGGGCGACTAATGAAAAACTGTTTTTT. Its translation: CASSASQGATNEKLFF. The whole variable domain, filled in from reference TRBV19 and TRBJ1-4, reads DGGITQSPKYLFRKEGQNVTLSCEQNLNHDAMYWYRQDPGQGLRLIYYSQIVNDFQKGDIAEGYSVSREKKESFPLTVTSAQKNPTAFYLCASSASQGATNEKLFFGSGTQLSVL.

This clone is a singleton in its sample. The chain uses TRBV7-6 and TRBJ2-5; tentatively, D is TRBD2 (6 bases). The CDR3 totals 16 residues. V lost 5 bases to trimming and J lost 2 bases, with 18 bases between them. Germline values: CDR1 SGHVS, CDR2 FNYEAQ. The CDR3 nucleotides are TGTGCCAGCAGCCGTCCGTGGGGCGGGGCTCAAGAGACCCAGTACTTC. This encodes CASSRPWGGAQETQYF.

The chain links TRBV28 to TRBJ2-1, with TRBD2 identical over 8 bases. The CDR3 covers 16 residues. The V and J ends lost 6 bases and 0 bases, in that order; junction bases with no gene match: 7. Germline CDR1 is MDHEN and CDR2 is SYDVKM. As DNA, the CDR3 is TGTGCCAGCAGCCCCTTGGCGGGGGGCTCCTACAATGAGCAGTTCTTC. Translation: CASSPLAGGSYNEQFF.

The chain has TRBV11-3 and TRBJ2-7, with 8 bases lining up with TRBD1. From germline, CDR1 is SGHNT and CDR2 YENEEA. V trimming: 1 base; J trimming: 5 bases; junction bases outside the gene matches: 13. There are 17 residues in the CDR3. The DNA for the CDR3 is TGTGCCAGCAGCTTAGGGACAGGGATTGTAGCTCTGGACGAGCAGTACTTC. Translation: CASSLGTGIVALDEQYF.